Listed here are 23 T cell receptor beta chains from one sample, sequenced in a study of shared clonotypes between healthy human individuals. Profiling relied on immunoSEQ multiplex PCR, and the TCRdb table lists in-frame clones only, not all of them. This sample yields about 960,000 clones, of which 70% to 85% are seen a single time; 1.5% belongs to the top ten. The specimen was memory CD4+ T cells sorted from blood. Subset meaning: CD45RA-negative fraction. Receptors originate from a man between 18 and 35 years old in good health.

This clone has more than one count but fewer than ten. V usage is TRBV7-6 and J usage is TRBJ1-1, with a tentative D call TRBD1 (6 bases). The CDR3 sequence is 16 residues long. In germline, CDR1 is SGHVS, CDR2 FNYEAQ. Trimming pared 0 bases from V and 0 bases from J, leaving 11 bases between. This CDR3 reads CASSLAQGRVNTEAFF. The CDR3 DNA reads TGTGCCAGCAGCTTAGCGCAGGGGAGGGTGAACACTGAAGCTTTCTTT.

The chain employs TRBV2 and TRBJ2-7; 7 bases map to TRBD2. Trimming took 7 bases from V and 5 from J; bases not matched to a gene: 11. The CDR3 sequence is 14 residues long. Germline-derived CDR1 and CDR2 are SNHLY and FYNNEI. CDR3 region: CASTEWGRADEQYF. In DNA form, the CDR3 reads TGTGCCAGCACCGAGTGGGGGAGGGCCGACGAGCAGTACTTC.

The V gene is TRBV15, the J gene TRBJ2-1, with 7 bases that match TRBD2. Germline V lookup: CDR1 LNHNV, CDR2 YYDKDF (reference sequence). The CDR3 is 14 amino acids. Trimming cost V 6 bases and J 4 bases; bases outside gene matches: 6. CDR3 amino acids: CATSLTSSYNEQFF. CDR3 DNA sequence: TGTGCCACCAGTCTGACTAGCAGTTACAATGAGCAGTTCTTC.

The chain carries TRBV2 and TRBJ2-5; D remains ambiguous. Deletions cut 7 bases from V and 5 bases from J, with 11 bases between. This CDR3 contains 12 residues. The germline V gene encodes CDR1 SNHLY and CDR2 FYNNEI. In DNA, the CDR3 is TGTGCCAGCAACCGGGCGTTGGAGACCCAGTACTTC. Translating gives CASNRALETQYF.

CDR3 protein: CASSEEVQGFKSSYNEQFF. The CDR3 region has the DNA TGCGCCAGCAGTGAGGAGGTTCAGGGTTTCAAGTCCTCCTACAATGAGCAGTTCTTC. J is TRBJ2-1 and V is TRBV10-2; TRBD1 might be the D (5 bases). This CDR3 has 19 residues. Germline CDR1 WSHSY, CDR2 SAAADI. Trimming took 2 bases from V and 0 from J, leaving 20 bases between them.

CDR3 protein: CASSSAGKGLASSYEQYF. Here the CDR3 DNA reads TGTGCCAGCAGTTCCGCGGGCAAGGGACTAGCTAGCTCCTACGAGCAGTACTTC. V is TRBV28 and J is TRBJ2-7; 9 nucleotides agree with TRBD2. V gave up 4 bases and J gave up 0 bases; unmatched junction bases: 13. Germline values: CDR1 MDHEN, CDR2 SYDVKM. This CDR3 comprises 18 residues.

This clone was counted ten times or more. The chain links TRBV6-6 to TRBJ1-6; 9 bases agree with TRBD1. Losses at the gene ends were 0 bases for V and 7 bases for J; bases not matched to a gene: 4. CDR1 is MNHNY, CDR2 SVGAGI, per germline (reference sequence). The CDR3 has 16 residues. The CDR3 here is CASSYSRTGENSPLHF. The CDR3 DNA reads TGTGCCAGCAGTTACTCCCGGACAGGGGAGAATTCACCCCTCCACTTT.

This clone occurred once. The chain combines TRBV28 with TRBJ2-5; TRBD2 agrees at 9 bases. The closer fit of TRBJ2-7 to the DNA end suggests the J call may be wrong. Germline loops: CDR1 MDHEN, CDR2 SYDVKM. CDR3 size: 13 residues. The CDR3 spells CASARGGRNEQYF. CDR3 nucleotide sequence: TGTGCCAGTGCGCGGGGGGGGCGGAACGAGCAGTACTTC.

The chain carries TRBV9 and TRBJ1-3; 7 bases align to TRBD1. J was trimmed by 0 bases and V by 3 bases; bases with no gene match: 6. The CDR3 is 16 amino acids. CDR1 is SGDLS, CDR2 YYNGEE, per germline. The CDR3 bases are TGTGCCAGCAGCGCCTTACAGGGGAACTCTGGAAACACCATATATTTT. It translates to CASSALQGNSGNTIYF.

This sequence joins TRBV5-1 and TRBJ2-1; TRBD2 is a possible D gene (6 bases). Trimming took off 4 bases at V and 5 bases at J, with 16 bases between the two ends. CDR1 is SGHRS, CDR2 YFSETQ, per germline. The CDR3 runs 15 residues. The CDR3: CASSITGGNNNEQFF. CDR3 DNA sequence: TGCGCCAGCAGCATAACTGGCGGGAATAACAATGAGCAGTTCTTC.

This clone was seen only a few times. The chain has TRBV10-1 and TRBJ1-1; D may be TRBD1 (6 bases). The CDR3 length is 13 residues. Germline V gives CDR1 WNHNN, CDR2 SYGVQD (reference sequence). V gave up 5 bases and J gave up 0 bases, with 7 bases separating them. The CDR3 spells CASSRQVNTEAFF. The DNA of the CDR3 is TGCGCCAGCAGTCGACAGGTGAACACTGAAGCTTTCTTT.

In its sample, this clone was seen a few times. The chain links TRBV19 to TRBJ1-5; maybe TRBD1 (6 bases). CDR3 length: 14 residues. The V gene lost 6 bases and the J gene lost 7 bases, with 16 bases spanning the gap. In germline, CDR1 is LNHDA, CDR2 SQIVND (reference sequence). The CDR3 sequence: CASRLAQGGQPQHF. The CDR3 region has the DNA TGTGCCAGTAGATTGGCACAGGGAGGACAGCCCCAGCATTTT. The full variable domain, in which reference TRBV19 and TRBJ1-5 provide the parts outside the CDR3, is DGGITQSPKYLFRKEGQNVTLSCEQNLNHDAMYWYRQDPGQGLRLIYYSQIVNDFQKGDIAEGYSVSREKKESFPLTVTSAQKNPTAFYLCASRLAQGGQPQHFGDGTRLSIL.

The chain carries TRBV2 and TRBJ2-5, with TRBD2 matching 12 bases. CDR3 length: 18 residues. Looked up from germline, CDR1 is SNHLY and CDR2 is FYNNEI. V was clipped by 5 bases and J by 2 bases; unmatched bases: 12. The CDR3 sequence is CASSRREVGLAGQETQYF. As DNA, the CDR3 is TGTGCCAGCAGTAGGCGGGAGGTCGGACTAGCGGGACAAGAGACCCAGTACTTC.

The V and J genes are TRBV7-2 and TRBJ2-5, with TRBD2 matching over 9 bases. The length of the CDR3 is 16 residues. V dropped 1 base and J dropped 3; count of bases not matched to a gene: 6. The germline CDR1 and CDR2 sequences are SGHTA and FQGNSA. CDR3: CASSLERAGGKETQYF. Written as DNA, the CDR3 is TGTGCCAGCAGCTTAGAGCGAGCGGGGGGAAAAGAGACCCAGTACTTC.

The chain combines TRBV9 with TRBJ2-3, with 12 bases aligning to TRBD2. CDR3 length: 16 amino acids. The trim removed 3 bases at V and 0 bases at J, leaving 2 bases unmatched. Per germline, CDR1 SGDLS and CDR2 YYNGEE. In nucleotides, the CDR3 is TGTGCCAGCAGCGACGGACTAGCGGGGAGCACAGATACGCAGTATTTT. It encodes CASSDGLAGSTDTQYF.

V is TRBV4-3 and J is TRBJ1-2, with a weak D call TRBD1 (6 bases). Germline lookup yields CDR1 LGHNA and CDR2 YSLEER. The V end lost 0 bases, the J end lost 7 bases, and 9 bases lay between the germline ends. The CDR3 sequence is 13 residues long. CDR3 residues: CASSQDRGGGYTF. In nucleotides, the CDR3 is TGCGCCAGCAGCCAAGACAGGGGTGGTGGCTACACCTTC.

This sequence joins TRBV27 and TRBJ1-3, with 9 bases fitting TRBD1. Looked up from germline, CDR1 is MNHEY and CDR2 is SMNVEV (reference sequence). Germline trimming cut 6 bases from V and 7 bases from J; bases unmatched to any gene: 10. The CDR3 extends over 15 amino acids. Written as DNA, the CDR3 is TGTGCCAGCAGAGGAGGGACAGGGCATGGGAACACCATATATTTT. Residues: CASRGGTGHGNTIYF.

This clone was counted a single time. This rearrangement joins TRBV11-1 to TRBJ2-7; 10 bases line up with TRBD1. J lost 7 bases, V lost 4 bases, and 10 bases had no gene match. CDR3 length: 15 amino acids. CDR1 and CDR2 from the germline V gene are SGHAT and FQDESV (reference sequence). This CDR3 is CASSSKGQGRREQYF. The CDR3 region has the DNA TGTGCCAGCAGCTCAAAGGGACAGGGGAGGAGAGAGCAGTACTTC.

The genes are TRBV15 and TRBJ2-7; D possibly corresponds to TRBD2 (5 bases). Germline V lookup: CDR1 LNHNV, CDR2 YYDKDF (reference sequence). Trimming took 1 base from V and 2 from J, leaving 9 bases between them. This CDR3 region has 14 residues. The CDR3 DNA reads as TGTGCCACCAGCAGAGGAGGGTCGGCCTACGAGCAGTACTTC. Its protein is CATSRGGSAYEQYF.

In regard to this clone: The sample contains more than one DNA sequence encoding this CDR3. The J gene is TRBJ1-5, the V gene TRBV19; D gene uncertain. V lost 5 bases and J lost 1, with 12 bases in between. This CDR3 is 15 amino acids long. Germline V CDR1 and CDR2: LNHDA, SQIVND (reference sequence). The CDR3 DNA follows: TGTGCCAGTAGTTCCTACCGCGGGAGCAATCAGCCCCAGCATTTT. This translates into CASSSYRGSNQPQHF.

The chain is built from TRBV19 and TRBJ1-2; 7 bases align to TRBD1. V trimming: 4 bases; J trimming: 6 bases; junction bases outside the gene matches: 11. Germline values: CDR1 LNHDA, CDR2 SQIVND (reference sequence). CDR3 length: 15 amino acids. CDR3 nucleotide sequence: TGTGCCAGTAGTACTACAGGGGCGAGGTCAGATGGCTACACCTTC. The encoded protein is CASSTTGARSDGYTF.

This clone was seen a single time. This rearrangement joins TRBV28 to TRBJ2-7; 11 nucleotides match TRBD1. With V trimmed by 6 bases and J by 6 bases, 10 bases remained unmatched. CDR3 length: 15 residues. Germline CDR1 reads MDHEN; CDR2 reads SYDVKM. CDR3 nucleotide sequence: TGTGCCAGCAGACCGGGTTCCGGGACAGGGGGCGAGCAGTACTTC. As protein: CASRPGSGTGGEQYF.

This clone was recorded at least ten times. The same CDR3 can be traced to other DNA sequences in this sample. The J gene is TRBJ1-5, the V gene TRBV30; a weak D match, TRBD1 (5 bases). Germline V lookup: CDR1 GTSNPN, CDR2 SVGIG (reference sequence). V lost 0 bases, J lost 2 bases, and 5 bases lay in between. This CDR3 comprises 13 residues. The DNA for the CDR3 is TGTGCCTGGAGTGTACAGGGCAATCAGCCCCAGCATTTT. This gives the protein CAWSVQGNQPQHF.